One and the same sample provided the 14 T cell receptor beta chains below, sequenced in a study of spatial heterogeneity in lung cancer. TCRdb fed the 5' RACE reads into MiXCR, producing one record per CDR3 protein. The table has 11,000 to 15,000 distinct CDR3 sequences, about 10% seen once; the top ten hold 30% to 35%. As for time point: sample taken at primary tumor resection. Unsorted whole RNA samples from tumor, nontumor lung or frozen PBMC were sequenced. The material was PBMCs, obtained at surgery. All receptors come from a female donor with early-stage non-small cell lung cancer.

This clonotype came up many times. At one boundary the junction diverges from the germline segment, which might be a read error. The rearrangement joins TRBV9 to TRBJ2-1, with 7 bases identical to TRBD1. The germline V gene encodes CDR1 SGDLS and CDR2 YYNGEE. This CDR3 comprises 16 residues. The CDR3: CASSVDTRGSWNEQLF. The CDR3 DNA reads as TGTGCCAGCAGCGTAGATACCAGGGGGTCATGGAATGAGCAGCTCTTC.

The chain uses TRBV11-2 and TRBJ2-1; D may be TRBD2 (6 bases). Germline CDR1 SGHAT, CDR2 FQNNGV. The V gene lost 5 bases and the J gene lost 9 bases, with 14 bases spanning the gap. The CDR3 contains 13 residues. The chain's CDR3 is CASSMGLIGEQFF. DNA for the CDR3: TGTGCCAGCAGCATGGGACTGATTGGTGAGCAGTTCTTC.

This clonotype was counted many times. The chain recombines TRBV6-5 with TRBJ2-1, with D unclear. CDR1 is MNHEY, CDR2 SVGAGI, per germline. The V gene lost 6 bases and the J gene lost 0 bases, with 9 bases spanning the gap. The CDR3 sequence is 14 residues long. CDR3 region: CASRKGFSYNEQFF. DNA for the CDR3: TGTGCCAGCAGGAAGGGTTTCTCCTACAATGAGCAGTTCTTC.

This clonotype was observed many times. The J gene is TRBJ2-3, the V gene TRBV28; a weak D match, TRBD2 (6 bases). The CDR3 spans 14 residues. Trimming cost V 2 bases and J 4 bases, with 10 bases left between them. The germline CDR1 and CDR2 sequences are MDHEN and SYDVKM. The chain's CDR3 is CASSLEGRSDTQYF. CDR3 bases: TGTGCCAGCAGTTTAGAGGGGAGGTCAGATACGCAGTATTTT.

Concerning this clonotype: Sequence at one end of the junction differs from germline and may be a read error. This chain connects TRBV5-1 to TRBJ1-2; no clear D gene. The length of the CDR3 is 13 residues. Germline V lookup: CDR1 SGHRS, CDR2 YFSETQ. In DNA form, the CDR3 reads TGCGCCAGCGGCTTGCTCGGAAACTATGGCTACACCTTC. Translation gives CASGLLGNYGYTF.

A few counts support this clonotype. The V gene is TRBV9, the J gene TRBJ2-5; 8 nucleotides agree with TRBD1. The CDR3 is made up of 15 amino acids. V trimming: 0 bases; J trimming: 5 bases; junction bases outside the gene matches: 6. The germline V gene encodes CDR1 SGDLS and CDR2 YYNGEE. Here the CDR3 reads CASSVDGQGRETQYF. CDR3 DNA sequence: TGTGCCAGCAGCGTAGACGGACAGGGAAGGGAGACCCAGTACTTC.

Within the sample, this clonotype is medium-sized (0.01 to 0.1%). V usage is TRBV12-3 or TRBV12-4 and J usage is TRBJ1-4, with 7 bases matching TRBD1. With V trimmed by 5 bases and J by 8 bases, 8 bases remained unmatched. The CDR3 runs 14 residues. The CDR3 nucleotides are TGTGCCAGCAGTCCTGACAGGGTAGGGGAAAAACTGTTTTTT. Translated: CASSPDRVGEKLFF.

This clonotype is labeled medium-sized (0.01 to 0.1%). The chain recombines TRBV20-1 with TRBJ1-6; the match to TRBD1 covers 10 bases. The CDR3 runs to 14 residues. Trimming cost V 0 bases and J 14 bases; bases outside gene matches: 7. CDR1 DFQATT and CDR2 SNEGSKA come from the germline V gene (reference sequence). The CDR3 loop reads CSARDITGQGALHF. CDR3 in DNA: TGCAGTGCTAGAGATATAACCGGACAGGGGGCCCTCCACTTT.

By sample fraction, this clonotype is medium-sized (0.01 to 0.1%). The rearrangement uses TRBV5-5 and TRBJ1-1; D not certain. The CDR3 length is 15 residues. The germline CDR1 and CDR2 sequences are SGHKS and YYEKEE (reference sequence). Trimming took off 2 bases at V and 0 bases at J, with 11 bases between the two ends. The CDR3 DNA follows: TGTGCCAGCAGCTTATTTGTTAGCATGAACACTGAAGCTTTCTTT. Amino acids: CASSLFVSMNTEAFF.

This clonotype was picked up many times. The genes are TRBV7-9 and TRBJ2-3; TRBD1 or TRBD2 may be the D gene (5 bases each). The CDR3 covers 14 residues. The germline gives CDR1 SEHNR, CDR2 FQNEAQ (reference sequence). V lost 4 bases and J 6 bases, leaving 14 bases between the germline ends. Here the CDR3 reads CASSWARESDTQYF. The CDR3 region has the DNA TGTGCCAGCAGCTGGGCCAGGGAGTCGGATACGCAGTATTTT.

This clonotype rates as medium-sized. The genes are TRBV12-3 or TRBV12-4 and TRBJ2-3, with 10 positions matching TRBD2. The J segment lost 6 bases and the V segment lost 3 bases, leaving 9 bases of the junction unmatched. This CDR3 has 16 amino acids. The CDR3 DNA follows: TGTGCCAGCAGTTTGGGCCTAGCGGGGGAATGGGATACGCAGTATTTT. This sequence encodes CASSLGLAGEWDTQYF.

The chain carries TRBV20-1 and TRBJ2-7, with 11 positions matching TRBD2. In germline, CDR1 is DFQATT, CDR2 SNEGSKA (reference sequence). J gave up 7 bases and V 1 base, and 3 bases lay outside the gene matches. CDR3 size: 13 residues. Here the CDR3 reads CSARGTSGQEQYF. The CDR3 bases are TGCAGTGCTAGAGGGACTAGCGGGCAAGAGCAGTACTTC.

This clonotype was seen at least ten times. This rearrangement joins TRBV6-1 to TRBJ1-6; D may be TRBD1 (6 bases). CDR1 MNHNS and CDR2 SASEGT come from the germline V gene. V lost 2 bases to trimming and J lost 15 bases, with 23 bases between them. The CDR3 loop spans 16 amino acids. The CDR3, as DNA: TGTGCCAGCAGTGAATCTTTACTTGACAGGTCTTTGGGCCTCCACTTT. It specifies CASSESLLDRSLGLHF.

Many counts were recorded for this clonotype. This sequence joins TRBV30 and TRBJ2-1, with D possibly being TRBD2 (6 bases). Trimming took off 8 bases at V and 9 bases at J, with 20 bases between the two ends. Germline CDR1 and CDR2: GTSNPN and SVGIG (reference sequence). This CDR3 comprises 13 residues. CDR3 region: CARTSGLLGEQFF. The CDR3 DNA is TGTGCCCGTACAAGCGGGCTTTTGGGTGAGCAGTTCTTC.